This T cell receptor (beta chain) was documented in a study of CD4 T cells in relation to SARS-CoV-2 and coronaviruses. A remark on this clone: Its matching antigen is unknown.

TCRdb keeps only in-frame clones here, not all; method: immunoSEQ multiplex PCR. The data show some 35,000 clones, with more than 65% seen just once and 4.5% to 5% held by the top ten. Germline CDR1 SQVTM, CDR2 ANQGSEA. The CDR3 sequence is 13 residues long. V was clipped by 7 bases and J by 2 bases; unmatched bases: 5. Sorted naive or memory CD4+ cells met CEF peptides for over eight days. The clonotype originates from an adult with COVID-19. The chain employs TRBV29-1 and TRBJ2-5; TRBD1 matches 9 bases. The source material was naive CD4+ T cells from PBMCs, cultured in vitro. Subset noted: naive CD4+ T cells isolated by negative enrichment. This CDR3 is CSADGTGQETQYF. For the CDR3, the DNA is TGCAGCGCGGACGGGACAGGGCAAGAGACCCAGTACTTC.